This T cell receptor beta chain was recovered during a study of blood T cells in healthy people across ages. Background on the study: About one barcoded beta molecule per two T cells was the capture yield of template switching. General study results and limits: Higher diversity and more naive CD4+ cells were features of long-lived donors, compared to aged donors. Older individuals had lower TCR beta diversity per million T cells (the decline was roughly linear).

For the second PCR, which ran for roughly 6 to 11 cycles, a sample-barcoded 5' primer and a J-beta primer mix were used. Tagging of each cDNA molecule was performed by a template-switch adaptor with 12 random nucleotides. Via MiXCR, TCRdb re-called the 5' RACE reads, giving one row per CDR3 protein. Of approximately 800,000 distinct CDR3 sequences detected, about 55% appear once; the ten largest clones hold roughly two fifths. About this clonotype itself: Its antigen is undetermined.

The junction had 4 bases not matched to a gene; V was cut back by 4 bases and J by 0 bases. This CDR3 region has 16 residues. The germline V gene encodes CDR1 SEHNR and CDR2 FQNEAQ (reference sequence). The chain employs TRBV7-9 and TRBJ2-1, with 9 bases aligning to TRBD2. The sequenced sample consisted of blood. This receptor was identified in an elderly man in good health. CDR3 in DNA: TGTGCCAGCAGCTCGAGACTAGCGGACTCCTACAATGAGCAGTTCTTC. The encoded protein is CASSSRLADSYNEQFF.